This T cell receptor beta chain appears in the sequencing data of a study of blood T cell repertoires in COVID-19. Study overall: Sources were T cells, B-cell-depleted T cells, or PBMCs; the material itself was cDNA or gDNA.

TCRdb's table, derived via immunoSEQ multiplex PCR, lists solely in-frame clones and lacks some. Of some 140,000 clones in the sample, about 87% were seen once. In its sample, this clone was seen once. Germline V CDR1 and CDR2: MNHNS, SASEGT. The CDR3 is 18 amino acids. The ends lost 2 bases at V and 0 bases at J; junction bases unmatched: 10. The clonotype was recovered from a man aged 45-65 years with active COVID-19. Source material: peripheral blood. V usage is TRBV6-1 and J usage is TRBJ2-1; 7 bases map to TRBD2. The CDR3 here is CASSEYSTSPSSYNEQFF. The DNA of the CDR3 is TGTGCCAGCAGTGAATATTCGACTAGCCCATCCTCCTACAATGAGCAGTTCTTC.